Listed here are 5 T cell receptor beta chains from one sample, sequenced in a study of shared clonotypes between healthy human individuals. Data came from immunoSEQ multiplex PCR; TCRdb stores just in-frame clones and leaves some out. Among 2,500,000 or so clones listed, 93% were seen once. What was sequenced was naive CD4+ T cells from PBMCs. Subset defined: CD45RA+ positively selected. Source of these receptors: a man younger than 30 in good health. Some clones in this sample may be carry-over from other donors' samples.

The CDR3 is CSVAWPFAVRLMNTEAFF. The CDR3 DNA follows: TGCAGCGTTGCCTGGCCTTTCGCAGTTAGACTTATGAACACTGAAGCTTTCTTT. The J gene is TRBJ1-1, the V gene TRBV29-1; the D is unclear. Germline V CDR1 and CDR2: SQVTM, ANQGSEA. This CDR3 has 18 residues. With 4 bases removed from V and 0 bases from J, the gap between germline ends came to 24 bases. The full variable domain, completed using reference TRBV29-1 and TRBJ1-1, is SAVISQKPSRDICQRGTSLTIQCQVDSQVTMMFWYRQQPGQSLTLIATANQGSEATYESGFVIDKFPISRPNLTFSTLTVSNMSPEDSSIYLCSVAWPFAVRLMNTEAFFGQGTRLTVV.

The rearrangement uses TRBV5-4 and TRBJ2-1; D gene ambiguous. CDR3 size: 11 residues. Germline V gene sequence: CDR1 SGHNT, CDR2 YYREEE (reference sequence). Trimming removed 6 bases at V and 6 bases at J, with 7 bases between. The CDR3 region has the DNA TGTGCCAGCAAGGGTTCCAATGAGCAGTTCTTC. Its protein is CASKGSNEQFF.

This clone was found once. The chain links TRBV2 to TRBJ2-7; 9 bases fit TRBD1. After removal of 5 bases from V and 1 base from J, the junction contained 6 bases not matched to a gene. The germline V gene has CDR1 SNHLY and CDR2 FYNNEI. The length of the CDR3 is 15 residues. CDR3 coding DNA: TGTGCCAGCAGTTACCGGGACAGGGTTTCCTACGAGCAGTACTTC. Translating it yields CASSYRDRVSYEQYF.

This chain joins TRBV28 and TRBJ2-1; D is tentatively TRBD1 or TRBD2 (5 bases each). V was clipped by 6 bases and J by 10 bases, with 22 bases between them. CDR3 length: 15 amino acids. The V gene's germline CDR1 is MDHEN and CDR2 SYDVKM. The CDR3 nucleotides are TGTGCCAGCAGCTCCGGGGCCGAGAAAGGCGGGGAGCAGTTCTTC. Residues: CASSSGAEKGGEQFF.

The chain links TRBV28 to TRBJ2-7; 8 positions match TRBD1. Germline V CDR1 and CDR2: MDHEN, SYDVKM. Trimming removed 5 bases from V and 2 bases from J; junction bases left unmatched: 5. This CDR3 is built from 14 residues. CDR3 loop: CASSLRDRPYEQYF. CDR3 in DNA: TGTGCCAGCAGTCTACGGGACAGGCCCTACGAGCAGTACTTC.